The clone carrying this TCR beta chain has more than one count but fewer than ten. Its antigen is currently unknown. V lost 0 bases to trimming and J lost 0 bases, with 6 bases between them. CDR1 and CDR2 (germline): SGHRS, YFSETQ. CDR3 length: 14 residues. TCRdb independently ran MiXCR on the reads; one entry per CDR3 protein. The table records approximately 77,000 distinct CDR3 sequences, less than 25% of them present only once. The data derive from a study of type 1 regulatory T cells. Study summary: T-allo10 is an in vitro-generated, Tr1-enriched CD4 T cell product specific for alloantigen. Broader study findings: Tr1 cells had a more restricted TCR repertoire than non-Tr1 cells.

The specimen was cultured type 1 regulatory T (Tr1) cells, either the whole culture or a sorted fraction (not recorded which). This chain connects TRBV5-1 to TRBJ1-1, with D unclear. The sequence derives from a human donor in good health. The CDR3 region has the DNA TGCGCCAGCAGCTTGGAGGCTTTGAACACTGAAGCTTTCTTT. This encodes CASSLEALNTEAFF.